This is a list of T cell receptor beta chains from one sample in a study of tumor-infiltrating lymphocytes in primary liver carcinoma. MiXCR was run by TCRdb on the multiplex PCR reads, yielding one entry per CDR3 protein. Seen here are 55,000 or so distinct CDR3 sequences, roughly 70% observed once, and the top ten hold roughly three fifths. Sequencing was performed on liver tumor tissue from sampling region 2. The receptors come from a man in his forties with primary liver carcinoma and hepatitis B virus infection. The CDR3 runs from the conserved cysteine through the conserved F or W. Each record gives: J gene, V gene, D gene, clone size, CDR3 protein, CDR3 DNA. D genes are given only for firm matches. Clone size is stated in some rows and not others, as once, few, many or a class when expanded.

TRBJ2-2,TRBV2,-,-,CASRGPYPAPANTGELFF,TGTGCCAGCAGGGGGCCTTACCCAGCCCCAGCGAACACCGGGGAGCTGTTTTTT
TRBJ2-3,TRBV11-2,-,-,CASSLVLVGWLGNTQYF,TGTGCCAGCAGCTTAGTTTTAGTGGGATGGCTCGGGAATACGCAGTATTTT
TRBJ1-2,TRBV6-1,TRBD1,-,CASIVSGTGSDGYTF,TGTGCCAGCATAGTTTCCGGGACAGGGTCTGACGGCTACACCTTC
TRBJ2-3,TRBV7-9,TRBD1,-,CASGLSQGATDTQYF,TGTGCCAGCGGCCTAAGTCAGGGGGCCACAGATACGCAGTATTTT
TRBJ2-3,TRBV7-9,TRBD2,-,CASGTSGPCTNTQYF,TGTGCCAGCGGGACTAGCGGACCTTGCACAAATACGCAGTATTTT
TRBJ2-3,TRBV11-2,-,-,CANSSQGFSTDTQYF,TGTGCCAACAGCTCCCAGGGCTTTAGCACAGATACGCAGTATTTT
TRBJ2-5,TRBV10-1,-,once,CTSSDNSKEAQYF,TGCACCAGCAGTGATAACAGTAAAGAGGCCCAGTACTTC
TRBJ2-7,TRBV12-3/TRBV12-4,-,-,CASSSVVGGGEQYF,TGTGCCAGTAGTTCAGTGGTCGGGGGTGGCGAGCAGTACTTC
TRBJ1-2,TRBV12-3/TRBV12-4,TRBD1,-,CVISLGQGANYGYTF,TGTGTCATCAGCCTCGGACAGGGGGCAAACTATGGTTACACCTTC
TRBJ1-3,TRBV10-3,-,-,CAISESGVPFRGGGNTIYF,TGTGCCATCAGTGAGTCGGGCGTCCCCTTTAGGGGAGGAGGAAACACCATATATTTT
TRBJ2-3,TRBV11-3,-,-,CASNLESGRTDKQYF,TGTGCCAGCAACTTAGAGTCCGGGCGTACAGATAAGCAGTATTTT
TRBJ2-5,TRBV29-1,TRBD1,many,CSVEHRGRETQYF,TGCAGCGTTGAACACAGGGGGCGAGAGACCCAGTACTTC
TRBJ2-3,TRBV6-5,-,many,CASGEWDTQYF,TGTGCCAGTGGTGAATGGGATACGCAGTATTTT
TRBJ2-1,TRBV5-1,-,-,CASSLAGGCRYNEQFF,TGCGCCAGCAGCTTGGCAGGCGGGTGTAGATACAATGAGCAGTTCTTC
TRBJ2-7,TRBV6-5,-,-,CASSYPRQPSSYEEYF,TGTGCCAGCAGTTACCCAAGACAGCCCAGCTCCTACGAGGAGTACTTC
TRBJ2-1,TRBV5-6,-,many,CASSRSDTQGWEQFF,TGTGCCAGCTCCAGGTCCGACACTCAAGGGTGGGAGCAGTTCTTC
TRBJ2-1,TRBV29-1,-,-,CSIATLRSWSRQEQFF,TGCAGCATCGCAACGCTTCGGTCCTGGTCCCGTCAAGAGCAGTTCTTC
TRBJ1-2,TRBV29-1,-,-,CSVRKRAGRGHTF,TGCAGCGTCCGCAAAAGGGCAGGGCGAGGACACACCTTC
TRBJ1-3,TRBV6-1,-,many,CASTPFSSLSGNTIYF,TGTGCCAGCACCCCCTTTAGTTCCCTCTCTGGAAACACCATATATTTT
TRBJ2-1,TRBV28,TRBD2,-,CRVAGETEQFF,TGCCGGGTAGCGGGAGAAACTGAGCAGTTCTTC
TRBJ2-5,TRBV11-2,TRBD2,-,CASSQIHGGGKEIHYF,TGTGCCAGCAGCCAAATTCATGGCGGGGGGAAAGAGATCCATTACTTC
TRBJ2-3,TRBV5-6,TRBD2,-,CASSLTASGRSDTQYF,TGTGCCAGCAGCTTGACGGCTAGCGGGAGATCAGATACGCAGTATTTT
TRBJ2-7,TRBV5-1,TRBD1,many,CASSLTGVGSYEQYF,TGCGCCAGCAGCTTGACAGGGGTTGGGAGCTACGAGCAGTACTTC
TRBJ2-7,TRBV4-3,-,-,CASSQGGVSEAYEQYF,TGCGCGAGCAGCCAAGGTGGAGTTAGCGAAGCCTACGAGCAGTACTTC
TRBJ2-6,TRBV6-1,-,-,CASSGTAVGANILTF,TGTGCCAGCAGTGGGACGGCCGTTGGGGCCAACATCCTGACTTTC
TRBJ2-4,TRBV5-4,-,-,CASGTAKNIQYF,TGTGCCAGCGGGACAGCCAAAAACATTCAGTACTTC
TRBJ2-3,TRBV7-3,TRBD2,-,CANSSIPGLAGGNTQYF,TGTGCCAACAGCTCCATTCCGGGACTAGCGGGAGGAAATACGCAGTATTTT
TRBJ2-5,TRBV29-1,-,-,CSVEDRAGGETYYF,TGCAGCGTTGAAGATCGGGCCGGGGGAGAGACCTATTACTTC
TRBJ2-1,TRBV9,-,-,CASSDQATSYNEQFF,TGTGCCAGCAGCGACCAGGCTACCTCCTACAATGAGCAGTTCTTC
TRBJ2-5,TRBV12-3/TRBV12-4,-,-,CASSLERIQYF,TGTGCCAGCAGTTTAGAGCGGATCCAGTACTTC
TRBJ2-2,TRBV4-2,TRBD2,-,CASSQALAGGLANTWQLFF,TGTGCCAGCAGCCAAGCGCTAGCGGGAGGGTTAGCGAACACCTGGCAGCTGTTTTTT
TRBJ2-2,TRBV6-1,TRBD2,once,CASGGLAVAGVLFF,TGTGCCAGCGGGGGACTAGCGGTGGCCGGGGTGCTGTTTTTT
TRBJ2-3,TRBV11-2,TRBD2,-,CASSLDPGETSTDMQYF,TGTGCCAGCAGCTTAGATCCGGGGGAGACTAGCACAGATATGCAGTATTTT
TRBJ2-3,TRBV29-1,-,-,CSVLGTVRTSTYTQYF,TGCAGTGTCCTCGGGACGGTTCGCACGAGCACATATACGCAGTATTTT
TRBJ1-1,TRBV28,-,many,CASRTGQQGNTEAFF,TGTGCCAGCAGAACCGGACAGCAGGGGAACACTGAAGCTTTCTTT
TRBJ2-7,TRBV11-2,TRBD1,-,CASRPHSSGTAYEQYF,TGTGCTAGCAGACCCCATTCTTCCGGGACAGCCTACGAGCAGTACTTC
TRBJ1-1,TRBV29-1,TRBD1,-,CSVVWTGAFF,TGCAGCGTTGTGTGGACAGGGGCTTTCTTT
TRBJ1-1,TRBV6-5,-,-,CAISTPMFNTEAFF,TGTGCCATCAGTACTCCAATGTTTAACACTGAAGCTTTCTTT
TRBJ1-2,TRBV28,TRBD1,-,CASSLQGQVSIYGFTF,TGTGCCAGCAGCCTTCAGGGACAGGTATCGATCTATGGCTTCACCTTC
TRBJ2-3,TRBV7-8,-,-,CTSSPGQGKDTQYF,TGTACTAGCAGCCCAGGTCAGGGGAAAGATACGCAGTATTTT
TRBJ2-3,TRBV6-6,TRBD1,-,CASSFQLLTGGYTDMQYF,TGTGCCAGCAGTTTTCAACTTCTTACAGGGGGCTACACAGATATGCAGTATTTT
TRBJ2-1,TRBV11-2,-,-,CASSLDKSYIGQFF,TGTGCCAGCAGCTTAGATAAATCCTACATTGGGCAGTTCTTC
TRBJ2-5,TRBV5-1,TRBD1,-,CASIVQGAQETQYF,TGCGCCAGCATCGTTCAGGGGGCCCAAGAGACCCAGTACTTC
TRBJ1-4,TRBV30,-,-,CAWSRTESEKLFF,TGTGCCTGGAGTAGAACAGAAAGTGAAAAACTGTTTTTT
TRBJ2-1,TRBV4-3,-,many,CASSQFPPPADNEQFF,TGCGCCAGCAGCCAATTCCCCCCCCCGGCGGACAATGAGCAGTTCTTC
TRBJ2-1,TRBV5-1,TRBD2,-,CASSFGLAGANEWFF,TGCGCCAGCAGCTTTGGCCTAGCGGGAGCCAATGAGTGGTTCTTC
TRBJ2-7,TRBV2,TRBD2,many,CASSEAPAGSRHEQYF,TGTGCCAGCAGTGAAGCCCCAGCGGGATCCCGCCACGAGCAGTACTTC
TRBJ1-5,TRBV7-9,-,-,CASSGHFEPQHF,TGTGCCAGCAGCGGACATTTCGAGCCCCAGCATTTT
TRBJ2-7,TRBV29-1,-,-,CSIENGDEQYF,TGCAGTATTGAGAATGGGGACGAGCAGTACTTC
TRBJ2-7,TRBV28,TRBD1,many,CASSPDRVNEQYF,TGTGCCAGCAGTCCGGACAGGGTGAATGAGCAGTACTTC
TRBJ2-7,TRBV6-1,TRBD1,-,CGSVTPGQKYEQYF,TGTGGCAGCGTGACACCGGGACAGAAGTACGAGCAGTACTTC
TRBJ2-5,TRBV12-3/TRBV12-4,-,-,CASIRPSTQETQYF,TGTGCCAGCATTCGCCCCAGCACCCAAGAGACCCAGTACTTC
TRBJ2-5,TRBV6-5,TRBD2,-,CASGTSRRAQETQYF,TGTGCCAGCGGGACTAGCAGGAGGGCGCAAGAGACCCAGTACTTC
TRBJ1-1,TRBV11-2,-,once,CASSLGYTEAIF,TGTGCCAGCAGCTTAGGGTACACCGAAGCTATCTTT
TRBJ2-5,TRBV11-2,-,-,CVSSLTAWGSGETQCF,TGTGTCAGCAGCTTAACAGCATGGGGCTCGGGGGAGACCCAGTGCTTC
TRBJ2-3,TRBV4-1,-,-,CANSQTIALTGVNDTQYF,TGCGCCAACAGCCAGACCATTGCCCTAACGGGAGTCAACGATACGCAGTATTTT
TRBJ2-5,TRBV6-6,-,few,CASSPQETLYF,TGTGCCAGCAGTCCTCAAGAGACCCTGTACTTC
TRBJ2-7,TRBV6-5,TRBD2,few,CASRHRLAGEYEQYF,TGTGCCAGCAGACACCGACTAGCGGGAGAGTACGAGCAGTACTTC
TRBJ2-7,TRBV13,-,many,CASSSRDHSYEQYF,TGTGCCAGCAGCTCCCGGGACCACTCCTACGAGCAGTACTTC